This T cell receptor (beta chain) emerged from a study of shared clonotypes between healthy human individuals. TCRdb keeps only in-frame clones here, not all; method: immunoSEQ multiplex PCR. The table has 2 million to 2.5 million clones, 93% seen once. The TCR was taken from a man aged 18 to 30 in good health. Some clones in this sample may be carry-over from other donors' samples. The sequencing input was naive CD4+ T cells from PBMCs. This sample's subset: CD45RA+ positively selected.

The CDR3 sequence is CASSQTTTGANEKLFF. The CDR3 nucleotides are TGCGCCAGCAGCCAAACTACGACAGGGGCTAATGAAAAACTGTTTTTT. The chain uses TRBV5-1 and TRBJ1-4, with TRBD1 identical over 8 bases. The V gene end was trimmed by 4 bases and the J gene end by 3 bases; junction bases not matched to a gene: 8. This CDR3 has 16 amino acids. Germline-derived CDR1 and CDR2 are SGHRS and YFSETQ.